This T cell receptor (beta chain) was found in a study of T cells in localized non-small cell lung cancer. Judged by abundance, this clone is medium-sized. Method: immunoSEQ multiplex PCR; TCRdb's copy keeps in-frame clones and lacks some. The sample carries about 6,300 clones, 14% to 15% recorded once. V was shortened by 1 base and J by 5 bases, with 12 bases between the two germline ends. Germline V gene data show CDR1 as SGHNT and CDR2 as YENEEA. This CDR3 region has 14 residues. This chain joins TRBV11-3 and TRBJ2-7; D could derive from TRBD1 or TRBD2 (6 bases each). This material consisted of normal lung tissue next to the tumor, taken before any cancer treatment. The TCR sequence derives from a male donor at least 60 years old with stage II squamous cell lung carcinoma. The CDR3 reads CASSLGGTPHEQYF. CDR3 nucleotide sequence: TGTGCCAGCAGCTTAGGCGGGACACCACACGAGCAGTACTTC.